Listed here are 18 T cell receptor beta chains from one sample, sequenced in a study of T cells in Graves' hyperthyroidism and ophthalmopathy. Researchers amplified the TCR beta CDR3 regions from RNA transcripts. HTBI primers were the set used in a first-round RT-PCR of the TCR CDR3. TCRdb re-analysed the multiplex PCR reads in MiXCR, keeping a single row per CDR3 protein. Of more than 500,000 distinct CDR3 sequences listed, roughly 15% were seen once; the top ten hold around 14%. Sequencing was carried out using blood. Receptor source: a woman between 40 and 55 years old with Graves' hyperthyroidism.

The V call is TRBV5-4, the J call TRBJ2-1; D is ambiguous. The CDR3 covers 15 residues. Germline V CDR1 and CDR2: SGHNT, YYREEE (reference sequence). The V end lost 3 bases, the J end lost 2 bases, and 12 bases lay between the germline ends. The CDR3: CASSSQKGTYNEQFF. In nucleotides, the CDR3 is TGTGCCAGCAGCTCCCAGAAGGGAACCTACAATGAGCAGTTCTTC.

This clonotype occurred a few times. The chain recombines TRBV5-6 with TRBJ1-4; TRBD1 might be the D (6 bases). The CDR3 sequence is 14 residues long. V gave up 5 bases and J gave up 8 bases, with 16 bases separating them. From germline, CDR1 is SGHDT and CDR2 YYEEEE. The CDR3 nucleotides are TGTGCCAGCAGGGAAACAGGGAGTAGCGAAAAACTGTTTTTT. The encoded protein is CASRETGSSEKLFF.

On this clonotype itself: A much larger clone is a single base away; this may be a read error. The J gene is TRBJ2-7, the V gene TRBV2; either TRBD1 or TRBD2 may fit D (5 bases each). The V end was cut by 1 base, the J end by 3 bases, with 13 bases between. This CDR3 comprises 15 residues. Germline V CDR1 and CDR2: SNHLY, FYNNEI. DNA for the CDR3: TGTGCCAGCAGTGAAGGGTCAGGGAGAGACTACGAGCAGTACTTC. Protein product: CASSEGSGRDYEQYF.

This clonotype was found many times. This rearrangement joins TRBV2 to TRBJ2-1, with 10 bases aligning to TRBD2. V lost 4 bases, J lost 7 bases, and 7 bases stayed unmatched. This CDR3 contains 15 residues. Germline CDR1 reads SNHLY; CDR2 reads FYNNEI. DNA for the CDR3: TGTGCCAGCAGTGCTCGTAGCGGGAGGCCTAATGAGCAGTTCTTC. This encodes CASSARSGRPNEQFF.

This clonotype was found many times. The rearrangement uses TRBV28 and TRBJ2-1, with D possibly TRBD2 on 6 matching bases. The V end lost 5 bases, the J end lost 5 bases, and 22 bases lay between the germline ends. From germline, CDR1 is MDHEN and CDR2 SYDVKM. The CDR3 contains 17 residues. CDR3 in amino acids: CASSLPRAGRIDNEQFF. In DNA form, the CDR3 reads TGTGCCAGCAGTCTCCCCAGGGCGGGGAGGATTGACAATGAGCAGTTCTTC.

Regarding this clonotype: A read error is possible here, since a much larger clone lies one base away. As DNA, the CDR3 is TGTGCCAGCAGTAGACAGGGGGCGAGCACAGATACGCAGTATTTT. Protein: CASSRQGASTDTQYF. The V call is TRBV2, the J call TRBJ2-3; TRBD1 matches 10 bases. The germline gives CDR1 SNHLY, CDR2 FYNNEI. V lost 5 bases and J lost 0; bases outside the gene matches: 2. CDR3 length equals 15 residues.

This clonotype was seen many times. J is TRBJ1-2 and V is TRBV28; D uncertain. The CDR3 length is 13 residues. The germline gives CDR1 MDHEN, CDR2 SYDVKM. Trimming stripped 3 bases from V and 4 bases from J, with 9 bases between. The CDR3 DNA follows: TGTGCCAGCAGTTTTAGTGACGGCTATGGCTACACCTTC. This translates into CASSFSDGYGYTF.

This clonotype appeared a few times. The CDR3 DNA is TGTGCCAGCAGCAGGGAACCTGGAGATTCACCCCTCCACTTT. It codes for CASSREPGDSPLHF. The V and J genes are TRBV9 and TRBJ1-6; D remains unclear. There are 14 residues in the CDR3. The V end was cut by 4 bases, the J end by 8 bases, with 13 bases between. In germline, CDR1 is SGDLS, CDR2 YYNGEE. Using reference TRBV9 and TRBJ1-6 for the parts outside the CDR3, the full variable domain is DSGVTQTPKHLITATGQRVTLRCSPRSGDLSVYWYQQSLDQGLQFLIQYYNGEERAKGNILERFSAQQFPDLHSELNLSSLELGDSALYFCASSREPGDSPLHFGNGTRLTVT.

This clonotype was seen a handful of times. The V call is TRBV12-5, the J call TRBJ1-1; D is uncertain. The germline gives CDR1 LGHNT, CDR2 FRNRAP. This CDR3 comprises 14 residues. V was trimmed by 5 bases and J by 4 bases, leaving 14 bases between them. CDR3 sequence reads: CASGPPPLGTEAFF. Written as DNA, the CDR3 is TGTGCTAGTGGTCCGCCCCCCTTGGGCACTGAAGCTTTCTTT. The full variable domain, its missing parts supplied by reference TRBV12-5 and TRBJ1-1, is DARVTQTPRHKVTEMGQEVTMRCQPILGHNTVFWYRQTMMQGLELLAYFRNRAPLDDSGMPKDRFSAEMPDATLATLKIQPSEPRDSAVYFCASGPPPLGTEAFFGQGTRLTVV.

In this sample, this clonotype turned up many times. The gene calls are TRBV28 and TRBJ1-5; D is ambiguous. This CDR3 contains 17 residues. Trimming took 2 bases from V and 6 from J, leaving 20 bases between them. Germline CDR1 MDHEN, CDR2 SYDVKM. CDR3 sequence: CASSLVKRGSQGQPQHF. In DNA form, the CDR3 reads TGTGCCAGCAGTTTAGTCAAGAGAGGGAGTCAAGGTCAGCCCCAGCATTTT.

This clonotype came up a few times. V is TRBV4-1 and J is TRBJ1-5; 8 nucleotides line up with TRBD1. Germline V gene data show CDR1 as MGHRA and CDR2 as YSYEKL. CDR3 length: 15 amino acids. V shed 0 bases, J shed 5 bases, and the junction held 3 bases outside the gene matches. Written as DNA, the CDR3 is TGCGCCAGCAGCCAAGATCGGACAGGGCATCAGCCCCAGCATTTT. Translated, it gives CASSQDRTGHQPQHF.

Many counts were recorded for this clonotype. The V and J genes are TRBV5-1 and TRBJ2-1; D uncertain. Looked up from germline, CDR1 is SGHRS and CDR2 is YFSETQ. This CDR3 has 15 amino acids. V was trimmed by 4 bases and J by 8 bases, leaving 19 bases between them. The CDR3 protein is CASSLSTNPSDEQFF. CDR3 nucleotide sequence: TGCGCCAGCAGCCTGTCGACAAACCCGTCCGATGAGCAGTTCTTC.

This clonotype has a count of ten or more. This chain connects TRBV28 to TRBJ2-1; 11 nucleotides match TRBD1. Germline-derived CDR1 and CDR2 are MDHEN and SYDVKM. V lost 6 bases and J lost 7; bases outside the gene matches: 8. The CDR3 is made up of 15 amino acids. CDR3 protein: CASSYGQGAVNEQFF. The CDR3 DNA is TGTGCCAGCAGCTATGGACAGGGGGCTGTGAATGAGCAGTTCTTC.

A remark on this clonotype: A single base separates this from a much larger clone, so it may be a read error. The rearrangement joins TRBV30 to TRBJ1-1; tentatively, D is TRBD1 (6 bases). Between the trimmed V and J ends, which lost 5 bases and 1 base, there was a span of 11 bases. The CDR3 is made up of 13 amino acids. The V gene's germline CDR1 is GTSNPN and CDR2 SVGIG (reference sequence). The chain's CDR3 is CAWGTGTNTEAFF. In DNA form, the CDR3 reads TGTGCCTGGGGTACAGGGACGAACACTGAAGCTTTCTTT.

The rearrangement links TRBV6-2 or TRBV6-3 to TRBJ1-1, with 7 bases that match TRBD1. CDR3 length: 15 amino acids. Unmatched junction bases numbered 9, after V lost 6 bases and J lost 2 bases. From germline, CDR1 is MNHEY and CDR2 SVGEGT. CDR3 sequence: CASRGGRQGNTEAFF. The CDR3 DNA sequence: TGTGCCAGCAGGGGGGGGCGACAGGGAAACACTGAAGCTTTCTTT.

This clonotype was seen at least ten times. The chain links TRBV5-5 to TRBJ2-1; 7 nucleotides agree with TRBD1. This CDR3 region has 12 residues. CDR1 is SGHKS and CDR2 is YYEKEE in the germline V gene (reference sequence). V dropped 8 bases and J dropped 7; count of bases not matched to a gene: 6. The CDR3 loop reads CASIQGLNEQFF. CDR3 sequence (DNA): TGTGCCAGTATACAGGGGTTAAATGAGCAGTTCTTC.

This clonotype was recorded at least ten times. V is TRBV5-1 and J is TRBJ2-7; D call uncertain. The CDR3 length is 14 residues. V shed 0 bases and J shed 4 bases, with 11 bases lying between them. The germline V gene encodes CDR1 SGHRS and CDR2 YFSETQ. DNA of the CDR3: TGCGCCAGCAGCTTGGATGTTATAGGGTACGAGCAGTACTTC. Protein sequence: CASSLDVIGYEQYF.

This clonotype has just a few counts. A much larger clone lies a single base off, so this may be a read error. The rearrangement joins TRBV28 to TRBJ1-5; perhaps TRBD1 as D (5 bases). CDR1 MDHEN and CDR2 SYDVKM come from the germline V gene. Trimming cost V 4 bases and J 7 bases, with 11 bases left between them. This CDR3 region has 13 residues. CDR3 in amino acids: CASSWQAGQPQHF. The CDR3 DNA sequence: TGTGCCAGCAGTTGGCAGGCAGGGCAGCCCCAGCATTTT.